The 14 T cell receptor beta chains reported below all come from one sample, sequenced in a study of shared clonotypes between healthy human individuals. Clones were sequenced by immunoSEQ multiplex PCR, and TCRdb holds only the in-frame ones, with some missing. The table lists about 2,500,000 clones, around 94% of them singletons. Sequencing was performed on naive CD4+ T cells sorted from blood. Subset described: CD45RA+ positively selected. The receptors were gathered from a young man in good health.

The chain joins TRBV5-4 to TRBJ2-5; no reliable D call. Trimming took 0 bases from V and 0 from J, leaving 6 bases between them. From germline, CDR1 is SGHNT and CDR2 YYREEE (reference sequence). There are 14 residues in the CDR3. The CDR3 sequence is CASSLDPNQETQYF. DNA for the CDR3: TGTGCCAGCAGCTTGGATCCTAACCAAGAGACCCAGTACTTC.

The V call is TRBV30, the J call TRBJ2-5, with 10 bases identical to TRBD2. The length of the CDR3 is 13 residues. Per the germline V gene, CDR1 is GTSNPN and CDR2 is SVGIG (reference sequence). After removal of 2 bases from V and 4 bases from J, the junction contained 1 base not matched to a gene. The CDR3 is CAWSSGRVETQYF. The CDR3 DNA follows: TGTGCCTGGAGTAGCGGGAGGGTAGAGACCCAGTACTTC.

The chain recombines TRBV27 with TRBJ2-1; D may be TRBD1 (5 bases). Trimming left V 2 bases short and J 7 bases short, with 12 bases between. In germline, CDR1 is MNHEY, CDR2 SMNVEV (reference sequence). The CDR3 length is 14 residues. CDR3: CASSLRVQVNEQFF. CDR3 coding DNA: TGTGCCAGCAGTTTAAGGGTACAGGTAAATGAGCAGTTCTTC.

CDR3 bases: TGTGCCAGCCAGGACCACTCTGGAAACACCATATATTTT. Residues: CASQDHSGNTIYF. The J gene is TRBJ1-3, the V gene TRBV6-5, with no clear D. CDR1 is MNHEY and CDR2 is SVGAGI in the germline V gene. The CDR3 runs to 13 residues. Trimming cost V 8 bases and J 0 bases, with 8 bases left between them.

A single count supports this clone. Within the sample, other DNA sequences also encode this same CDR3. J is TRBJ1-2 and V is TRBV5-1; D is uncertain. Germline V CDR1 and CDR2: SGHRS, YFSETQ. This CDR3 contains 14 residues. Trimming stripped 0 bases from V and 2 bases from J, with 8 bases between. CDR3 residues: CASSLEGRNYGYTF. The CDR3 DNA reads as TGCGCCAGCAGCTTGGAAGGCAGGAACTATGGCTACACCTTC.

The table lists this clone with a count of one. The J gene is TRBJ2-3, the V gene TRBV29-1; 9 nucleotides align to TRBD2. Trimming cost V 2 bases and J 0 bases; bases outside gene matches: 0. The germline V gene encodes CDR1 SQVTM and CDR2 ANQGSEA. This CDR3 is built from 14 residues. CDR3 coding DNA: TGCAGCGTTGAAACTAGCGGGAGCACAGATACGCAGTATTTT. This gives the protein CSVETSGSTDTQYF.

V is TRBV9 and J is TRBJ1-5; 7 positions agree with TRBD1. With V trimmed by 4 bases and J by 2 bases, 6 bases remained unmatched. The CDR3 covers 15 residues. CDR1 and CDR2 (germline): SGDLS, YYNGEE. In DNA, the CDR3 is TGTGCCAGCAGCCCAGGGGGGGGCGGCAATCAGCCCCAGCATTTT. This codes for CASSPGGGGNQPQHF.

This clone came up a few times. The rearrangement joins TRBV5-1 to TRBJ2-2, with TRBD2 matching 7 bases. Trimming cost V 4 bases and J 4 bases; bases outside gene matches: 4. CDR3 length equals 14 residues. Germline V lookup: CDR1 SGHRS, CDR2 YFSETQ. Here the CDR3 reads CASSRDYSTGELFF. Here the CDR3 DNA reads TGCGCCAGCAGCAGGGACTATTCCACCGGGGAGCTGTTTTTT.

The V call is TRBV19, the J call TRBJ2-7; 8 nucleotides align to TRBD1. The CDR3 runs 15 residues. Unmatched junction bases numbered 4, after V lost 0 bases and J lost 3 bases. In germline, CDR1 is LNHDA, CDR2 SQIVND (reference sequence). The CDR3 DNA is TGTGCCAGTAGTATAGACGGACAGGGATTCTACGAGCAGTACTTC. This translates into CASSIDGQGFYEQYF.

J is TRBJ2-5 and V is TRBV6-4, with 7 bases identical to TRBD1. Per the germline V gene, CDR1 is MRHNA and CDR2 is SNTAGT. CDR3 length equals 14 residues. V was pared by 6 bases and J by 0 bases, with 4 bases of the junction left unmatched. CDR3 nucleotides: TGTGCCAGCAGCCCGACAGGGCACCAAGAGACCCAGTACTTC. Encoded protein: CASSPTGHQETQYF.

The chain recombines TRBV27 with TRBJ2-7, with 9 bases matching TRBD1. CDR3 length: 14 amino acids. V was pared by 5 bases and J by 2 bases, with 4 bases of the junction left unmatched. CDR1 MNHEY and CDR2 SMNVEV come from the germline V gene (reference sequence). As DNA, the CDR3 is TGTGCCAGCAGTAAGACAGGGGGGCCCTACGAGCAGTACTTC. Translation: CASSKTGGPYEQYF.

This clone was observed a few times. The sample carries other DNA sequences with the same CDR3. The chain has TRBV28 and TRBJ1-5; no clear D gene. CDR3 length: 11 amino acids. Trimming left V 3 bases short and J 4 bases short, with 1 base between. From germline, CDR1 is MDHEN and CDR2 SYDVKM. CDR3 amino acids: CASSFNQPQHF. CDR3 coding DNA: TGTGCCAGCAGTTTTAATCAGCCCCAGCATTTT.

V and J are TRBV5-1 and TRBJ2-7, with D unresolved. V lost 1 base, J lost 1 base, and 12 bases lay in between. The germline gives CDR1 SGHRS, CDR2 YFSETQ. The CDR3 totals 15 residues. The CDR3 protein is CASSLHSDRSYEQYF. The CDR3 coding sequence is TGCGCCAGCAGCTTGCACAGTGATAGGTCCTACGAGCAGTACTTC.

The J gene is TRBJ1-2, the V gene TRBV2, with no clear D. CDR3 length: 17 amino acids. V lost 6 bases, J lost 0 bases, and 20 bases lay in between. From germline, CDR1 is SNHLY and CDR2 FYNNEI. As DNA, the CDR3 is TGTGCCAGCAGGAGTTTATTGGGTGAACCAACTAACTATGGCTACACCTTC. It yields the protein CASRSLLGEPTNYGYTF.